This T cell receptor (beta chain) was sequenced in a study of T cells in Graves' hyperthyroidism and ophthalmopathy. The CDR3 extends over 15 amino acids. Germline loops: CDR1 SGHTA, CDR2 FQGNSA. Trimming took 5 bases from V and 5 from J; bases not matched to a gene: 11. Overall study results and limits: Most clonotypes expanded in the thyroid (above 0.001) were also present in blood. Median prediction lead before ophthalmopathy onset was about 6.7 months with the model.

The TCR beta CDR3 regions underwent amplification using RNA transcripts as the source. Carried out on the TCR CDR3, a first-round RT-PCR used the HTBI primer set. One entry per CDR3 protein, called by TCRdb with MiXCR from the multiplex PCR reads. The data show hundreds of thousands of distinct CDR3 sequences, around 13% seen once. Concerning this clonotype: The target antigen is unknown.

The rearrangement uses TRBV7-2 and TRBJ1-1, with 7 bases lining up with TRBD1. The sample comprised blood. This TCR was recovered from a woman in her late teens or twenties with Graves' hyperthyroidism. CDR3 sequence reads: CASSQTGVVETEAFF. For the CDR3, the DNA is TGTGCCAGCAGCCAAACAGGGGTGGTGGAGACTGAAGCTTTCTTT.